The present entry profiles one T cell receptor beta chain with its context. Clones were read by immunoSEQ multiplex PCR, and TCRdb kept only the in-frame ones, dropping some. The profile shows approximately 300,000 clones, over 75% of them singletons. The CDR3 sequence is 18 residues long. From germline, CDR1 is SGHAT and CDR2 FQNNGV. The V and J ends lost 1 base and 4 bases respectively, with 19 bases between them. The sample is drawn from a study of blood T cell repertoires in COVID-19. Study in general: Italy, Spain and the United States were the sources of the convalescent and acute COVID-19 samples.

This sequence joins TRBV11-2 and TRBJ2-2; TRBD1 is a possible D gene (5 bases). Material: PBMCs or T cells enriched from blood (not recorded which). The receptor was isolated from a man under 40 who had recovered from COVID-19. As DNA, the CDR3 is TGTGCCAGCAGCTTAGCCCCGGCGTGGCAGGGATCCACCGGGGAGCTGTTTTTT. Its translation: CASSLAPAWQGSTGELFF.